Sequencing of this T cell receptor (beta chain) was carried out in a study of Graves' ophthalmopathy and Graves' hyperthyroidism. Investigators amplified TCR beta CDR3 regions from RNA transcripts. Scientists carried out first-round RT-PCR using HTBI primers and then a second-round multiplex PCR. One entry per CDR3 protein results from TCRdb running MiXCR on the multiplex PCR reads. The sample has about 740,000 distinct CDR3 sequences; roughly 40% are singletons. The length of the CDR3 is 13 residues. CDR1 and CDR2 (germline): DFQATT, SNEGSKA (reference sequence). V shed 4 bases, J shed 0 bases, and the junction held 2 bases outside the gene matches.

The chain links TRBV20-1 to TRBJ2-7, with TRBD1 identical over 8 bases. The TCR sequence derives from an adult man with Graves' ophthalmopathy. Sequenced material: peripheral blood. Here the CDR3 DNA reads TGCAGTGCTAAGGGACAGGCCTCCTACGAGCAGTACTTC. This codes for CSAKGQASYEQYF.